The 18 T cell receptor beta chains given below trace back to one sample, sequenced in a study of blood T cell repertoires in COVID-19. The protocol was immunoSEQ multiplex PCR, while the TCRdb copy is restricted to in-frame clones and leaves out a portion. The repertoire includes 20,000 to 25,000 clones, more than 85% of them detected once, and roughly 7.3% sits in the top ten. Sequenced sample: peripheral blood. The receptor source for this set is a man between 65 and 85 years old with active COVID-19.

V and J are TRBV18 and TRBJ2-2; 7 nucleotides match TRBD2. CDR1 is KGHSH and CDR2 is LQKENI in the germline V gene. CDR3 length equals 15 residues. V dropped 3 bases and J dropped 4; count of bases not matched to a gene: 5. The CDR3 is CASSPGTTLTGELFF. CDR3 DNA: TGTGCCAGCTCACCCGGGACTACCCTCACCGGGGAGCTGTTTTTT.

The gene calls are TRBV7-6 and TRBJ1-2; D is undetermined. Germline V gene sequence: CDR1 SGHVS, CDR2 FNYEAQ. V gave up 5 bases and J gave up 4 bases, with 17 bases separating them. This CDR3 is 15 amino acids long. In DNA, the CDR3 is TGTGCCAGCAGCCCCCCGGGAAGGCAGGTCTATGGCTACACCTTC. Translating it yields CASSPPGRQVYGYTF.

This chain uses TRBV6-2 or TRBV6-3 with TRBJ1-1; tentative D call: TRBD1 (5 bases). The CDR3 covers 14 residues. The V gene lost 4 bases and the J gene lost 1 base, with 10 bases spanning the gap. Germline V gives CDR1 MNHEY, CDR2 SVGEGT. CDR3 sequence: CASSSRVGNTEAFF. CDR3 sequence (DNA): TGTGCCAGCAGTTCCAGGGTCGGGAACACTGAAGCTTTCTTT.

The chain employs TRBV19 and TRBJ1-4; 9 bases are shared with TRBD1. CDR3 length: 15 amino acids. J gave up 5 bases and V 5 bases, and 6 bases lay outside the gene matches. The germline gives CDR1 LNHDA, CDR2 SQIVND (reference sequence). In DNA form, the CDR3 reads TGTGCCAGTAGTCCAGGACAGGGGACGAATGAAAAACTGTTTTTT. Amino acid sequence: CASSPGQGTNEKLFF.

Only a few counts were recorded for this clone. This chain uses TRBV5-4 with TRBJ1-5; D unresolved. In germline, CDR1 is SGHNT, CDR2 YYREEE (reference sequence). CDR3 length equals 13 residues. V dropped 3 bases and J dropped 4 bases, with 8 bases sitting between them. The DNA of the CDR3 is TGTGCCAGCAGCTCCAGGCCGAATCAGCCCCAGCATTTT. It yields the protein CASSSRPNQPQHF.

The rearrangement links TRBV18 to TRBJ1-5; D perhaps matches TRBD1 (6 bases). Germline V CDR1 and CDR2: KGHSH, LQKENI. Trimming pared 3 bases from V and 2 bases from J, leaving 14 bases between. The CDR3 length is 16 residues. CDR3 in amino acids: CASSPPGGTGNQPQHF. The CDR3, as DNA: TGTGCCAGCTCACCGCCGGGGGGCACGGGCAATCAGCCCCAGCATTTT.

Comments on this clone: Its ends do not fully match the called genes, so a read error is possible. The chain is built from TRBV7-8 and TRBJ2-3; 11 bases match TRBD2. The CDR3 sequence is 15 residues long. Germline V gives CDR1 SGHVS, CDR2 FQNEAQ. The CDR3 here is CASRLAGGVSDTQYF. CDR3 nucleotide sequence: TGTGCCAGCAGATTAGCGGGGGGGGTATCAGATACGCAGTATTTT.

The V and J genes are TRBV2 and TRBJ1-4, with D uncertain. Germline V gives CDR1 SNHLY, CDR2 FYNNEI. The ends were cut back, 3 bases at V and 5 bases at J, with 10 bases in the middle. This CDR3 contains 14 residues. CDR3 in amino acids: CASSEFQANEKLFF. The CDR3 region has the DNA TGTGCCAGCAGTGAGTTTCAGGCAAATGAAAAACTGTTTTTT.

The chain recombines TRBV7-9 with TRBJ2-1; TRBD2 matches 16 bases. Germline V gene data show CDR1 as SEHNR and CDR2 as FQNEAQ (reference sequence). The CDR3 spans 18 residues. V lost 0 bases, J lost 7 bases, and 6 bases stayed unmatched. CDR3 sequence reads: CASSLAGTSGRARNEQFF. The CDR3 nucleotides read TGTGCCAGCAGCTTAGCAGGGACTAGCGGGAGGGCCAGGAATGAGCAGTTCTTC.

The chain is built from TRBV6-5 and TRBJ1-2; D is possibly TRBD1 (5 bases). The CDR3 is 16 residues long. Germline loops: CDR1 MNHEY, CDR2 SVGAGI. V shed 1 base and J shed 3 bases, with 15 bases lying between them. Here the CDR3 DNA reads TGTGCCAGCAGTTACTTTCCTACAGGCAGGGACTATGGCTACACCTTC. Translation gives CASSYFPTGRDYGYTF.

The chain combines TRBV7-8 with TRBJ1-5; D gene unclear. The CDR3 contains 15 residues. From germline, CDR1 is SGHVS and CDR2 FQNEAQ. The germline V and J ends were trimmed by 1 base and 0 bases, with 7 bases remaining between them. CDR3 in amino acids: CASSLDPVSNQPQHF. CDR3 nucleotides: TGTGCCAGCAGCTTAGATCCGGTTAGCAATCAGCCCCAGCATTTT.

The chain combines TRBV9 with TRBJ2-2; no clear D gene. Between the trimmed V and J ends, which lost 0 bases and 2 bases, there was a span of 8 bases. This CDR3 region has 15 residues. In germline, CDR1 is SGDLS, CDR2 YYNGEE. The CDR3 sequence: CASSVGTLNTGELFF. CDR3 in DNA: TGTGCCAGCAGCGTAGGCACTCTTAACACCGGGGAGCTGTTTTTT.

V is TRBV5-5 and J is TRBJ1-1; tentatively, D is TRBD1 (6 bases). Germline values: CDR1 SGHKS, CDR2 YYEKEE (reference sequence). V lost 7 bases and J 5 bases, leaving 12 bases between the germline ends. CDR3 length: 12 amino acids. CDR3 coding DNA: TGTGCCAGCCACGGACAGACTACTGAAGCTTTCTTT. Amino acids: CASHGQTTEAFF. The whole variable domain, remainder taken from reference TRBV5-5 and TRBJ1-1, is DAGVTQSPTHLIKTRGQQVTLRCSPISGHKSVSWYQQVLGQGPQFIFQYYEKEERGRGNFPDRFSARQFPNYSSELNVNALLLGDSALYLCASHGQTTEAFFGQGTRLTVV.

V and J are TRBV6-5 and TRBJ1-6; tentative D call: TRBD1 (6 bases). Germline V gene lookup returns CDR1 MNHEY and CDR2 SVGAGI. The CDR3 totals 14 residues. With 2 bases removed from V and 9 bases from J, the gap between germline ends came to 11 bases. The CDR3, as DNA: TGTGCCAGCAGTTACCAGGGGCTATTTTCACCCCTCCACTTT. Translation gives CASSYQGLFSPLHF.

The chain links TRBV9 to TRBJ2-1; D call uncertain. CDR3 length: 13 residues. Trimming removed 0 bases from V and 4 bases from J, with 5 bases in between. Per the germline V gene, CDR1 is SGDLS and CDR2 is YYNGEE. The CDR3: CASSVALYNEQFF. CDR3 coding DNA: TGTGCCAGCAGCGTAGCCCTTTACAATGAGCAGTTCTTC.

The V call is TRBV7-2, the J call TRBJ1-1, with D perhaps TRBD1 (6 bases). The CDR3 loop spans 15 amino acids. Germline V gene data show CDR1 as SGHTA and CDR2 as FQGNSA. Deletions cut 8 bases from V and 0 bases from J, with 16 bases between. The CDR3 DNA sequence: TGTGCCAGCCTAGGGGACAACAGACTGAACACTGAAGCTTTCTTT. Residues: CASLGDNRLNTEAFF. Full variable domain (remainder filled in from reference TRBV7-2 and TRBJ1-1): GAGVSQSPSNKVTEKGKDVELRCDPISGHTALYWYRQSLGQGLEFLIYFQGNSAPDKSGLPSDRFSAERTGGSVSTLTIQRTQQEDSAVYLCASLGDNRLNTEAFFGQGTRLTVV.

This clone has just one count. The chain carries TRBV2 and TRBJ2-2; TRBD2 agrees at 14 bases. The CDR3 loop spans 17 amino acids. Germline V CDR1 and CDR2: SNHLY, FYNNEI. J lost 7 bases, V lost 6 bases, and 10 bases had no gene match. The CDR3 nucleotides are TGTGCCAGCAGCGAGACTAGCGGGAGGGCCATTGGCGGGGAGCTGTTTTTT. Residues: CASSETSGRAIGGELFF. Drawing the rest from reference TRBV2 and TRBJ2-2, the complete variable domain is EPEVTQTPSHQVTQMGQEVILRCVPISNHLYFYWYRQILGQKVEFLVSFYNNEISEKSEIFDDQFSVERPDGSNFTLKIRSTKLEDSAMYFCASSETSGRAIGGELFFGEGSRLTVL.

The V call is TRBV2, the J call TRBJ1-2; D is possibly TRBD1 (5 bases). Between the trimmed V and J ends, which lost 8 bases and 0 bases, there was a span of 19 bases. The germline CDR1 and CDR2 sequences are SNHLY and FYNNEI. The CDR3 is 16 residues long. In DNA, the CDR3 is TGTGCCAGCGGGAAAGGTGACAGAGTACCTAACTATGGCTACACCTTC. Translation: CASGKGDRVPNYGYTF.